The 2 T cell receptor beta chains given below trace back to one sample, sequenced in a study of blood T cells in healthy people across ages. A second PCR of about 7 to 11 cycles used a sample-barcoded 5' primer and a J-beta primer mix. TCRdb passed the 5' RACE reads through MiXCR, listing each CDR3 protein once. The sample has 1.5 million to 2 million distinct CDR3 sequences; 49% are singletons. The specimen sequenced was blood. Every receptor here comes from a woman aged 40 to 49 in good health.

J is TRBJ1-2 and V is TRBV6-5; possible D gene TRBD1, 6 bases. The CDR3 runs to 15 residues. Germline lookup yields CDR1 MNHEY and CDR2 SVGAGI. The V end lost 8 bases, the J end lost 1 base, and 17 bases lay between the germline ends. The CDR3 bases are TGTGCCAGCCGACCTCAGGGGACCCTTAACTATGGCTACACCTTC. Translation: CASRPQGTLNYGYTF.

This clonotype was counted between two and nine times. The chain combines TRBV3-1 with TRBJ2-1; 8 bases fit TRBD1. CDR3 length: 14 amino acids. With V trimmed by 8 bases and J by 4 bases, 7 bases remained unmatched. Germline CDR1 LGHDT, CDR2 YNNKEL (reference sequence). CDR3 in DNA: TGTGCCAGCTCTGAGACAGGGGTTTACAATGAGCAGTTCTTC. Its translation: CASSETGVYNEQFF.